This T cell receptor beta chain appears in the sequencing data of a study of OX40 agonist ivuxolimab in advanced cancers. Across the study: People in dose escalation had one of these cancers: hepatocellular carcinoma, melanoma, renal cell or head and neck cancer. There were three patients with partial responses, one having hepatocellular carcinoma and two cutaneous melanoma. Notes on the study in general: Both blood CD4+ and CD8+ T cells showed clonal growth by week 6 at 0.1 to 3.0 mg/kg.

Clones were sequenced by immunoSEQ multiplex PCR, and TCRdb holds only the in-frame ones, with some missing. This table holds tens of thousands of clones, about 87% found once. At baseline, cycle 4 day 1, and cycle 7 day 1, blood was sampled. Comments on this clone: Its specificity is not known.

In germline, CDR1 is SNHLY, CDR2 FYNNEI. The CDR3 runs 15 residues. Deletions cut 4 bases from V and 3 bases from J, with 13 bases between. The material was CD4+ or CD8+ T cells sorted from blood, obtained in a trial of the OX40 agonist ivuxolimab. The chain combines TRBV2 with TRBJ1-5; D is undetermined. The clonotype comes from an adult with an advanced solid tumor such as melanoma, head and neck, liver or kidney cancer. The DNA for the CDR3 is TGTGCCAGCAGTGCTTGGAGGGCCACCAATCAGCCCCAGCATTTT. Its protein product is CASSAWRATNQPQHF.